These 8 T cell receptor beta chains originate from one sample sequenced in a study of blood T cells in healthy people across ages. Together with a sample-barcoded 5' primer, a J-beta primer mix was included in a second PCR lasting roughly 7 to 11 cycles. TCRdb reprocessed the 5' RACE reads with MiXCR, giving one entry per CDR3 protein. The sample includes 1.5 million to 2 million distinct CDR3 sequences, 28% of them seen just once. Source material: blood. The receptors were gathered from a woman aged 25 to 45 in good health.

This rearrangement joins TRBV7-2 to TRBJ1-5; D is possibly TRBD1 (6 bases). The germline CDR1 and CDR2 sequences are SGHTA and FQGNSA. Trimming shortened V by 8 bases and J by 6 bases, and 17 bases separated the two germline ends. This CDR3 spans 14 amino acids. As DNA, the CDR3 is TGTGCCAGCGGACAACAGGGTTTCAGTCAGCCCCAGCATTTT. Translating gives CASGQQGFSQPQHF.

This clonotype showed up just a few times. The gene calls are TRBV28 and TRBJ1-2; D is possibly TRBD1 (6 bases). CDR3 length equals 13 residues. CDR1 and CDR2 (germline): MDHEN, SYDVKM. V was trimmed by 7 bases and J by 8 bases, leaving 17 bases between them. CDR3 region: CASTLPGVEGYTF. The CDR3 nucleotides are TGTGCCAGCACTCTTCCAGGGGTAGAAGGCTACACCTTC.

The chain couples TRBV7-9 to TRBJ1-1; D is ambiguous. CDR3 length equals 13 residues. With 8 bases removed from V and 4 bases from J, the gap between germline ends came to 14 bases. The germline V gene encodes CDR1 SEHNR and CDR2 FQNEAQ (reference sequence). The CDR3 sequence is CASPRGPSTEAFF. The CDR3 DNA reads TGTGCCAGCCCACGAGGCCCGAGCACTGAAGCTTTCTTT.

This clonotype was recorded many times. This chain joins TRBV4-1 and TRBJ2-5; D is ambiguous. The V and J ends lost 3 bases and 0 bases respectively, with 11 bases between them. The germline V gene encodes CDR1 MGHRA and CDR2 YSYEKL. This CDR3 has 15 amino acids. CDR3 DNA: TGCGCCAGCAGCCAGGAGCAGGTCCACCAAGAGACCCAGTACTTC. Translated, it gives CASSQEQVHQETQYF.

A few counts support this clonotype. The chain combines TRBV6-2 or TRBV6-3 with TRBJ2-5; tentative D call: TRBD1 (6 bases). The J call may not be correct, given that the DNA end is closer to TRBJ2-7. Germline CDR1 and CDR2: MNHEY and SVGEGT. The CDR3 consists of 15 residues. CDR3 protein: CASSDFGTLQSEQYF. The CDR3 DNA is TGTGCCAGCAGCGACTTCGGGACACTTCAATCCGAGCAGTACTTC.

In this sample, this clonotype turned up once. This chain uses TRBV7-9 with TRBJ1-2; 9 nucleotides match TRBD1. The length of the CDR3 is 17 residues. The ends lost 4 bases at V and 6 bases at J; junction bases unmatched: 15. In germline, CDR1 is SEHNR, CDR2 FQNEAQ (reference sequence). The CDR3 loop reads CASSSQSGTGIPHGYTF. The CDR3 nucleotides are TGTGCCAGCAGCTCACAGTCCGGGACAGGGATTCCCCATGGCTACACCTTC.

For this clonotype: At one of its ends the junction is not consistent with the germline gene, which may arise from a read error. CDR3 sequence (DNA): TGTGCCACCGGCAGAGATCTTGGCGGACAGGGAGCCTCTGGGGCCAACGTCCTGACTTTC. The encoded protein is CATGRDLGGQGASGANVLTF. This chain links TRBV15 with TRBJ2-6, with TRBD1 matching over 8 bases. The CDR3 runs 20 residues. Germline loops: CDR1 LNHNV, CDR2 YYDKDF (reference sequence).

The rearrangement uses TRBV5-1 and TRBJ2-5; D is unresolved. This CDR3 contains 15 residues. V lost 4 bases, J lost 2 bases, and 15 bases lay in between. Germline V CDR1 and CDR2: SGHRS, YFSETQ. The CDR3: CASSASQVPQETQYF. CDR3 DNA sequence: TGCGCCAGCAGCGCTTCCCAGGTTCCACAAGAGACCCAGTACTTC.